This T cell receptor (beta chain) was obtained from a study of human T cells and chemical hapten exposure. In the study overall: The upper back received 0.01% DPC by patch testing, with results read at 6 days. Overall study findings and caveats: TCRs above 1 in 1000 frequency stayed constant with DPC sensitization.

This clonotype was recorded many times. No antigen is known for it. Sample time point: patch test 2, 6 weeks after DPC sensitization. Regarding treatment: therapeutic diphenylcyclopropenone sensitization with weekly scalp DPC. Within the library, unique molecular identifiers were attached to each individual cDNA molecule. TCRdb recomputed calls from the RACE reads with MiXCR, one row per CDR3 protein. The sample shows some 44,000 distinct CDR3 sequences, 8% to 9% of them seen only once. The CDR3 extends over 14 amino acids. Looked up from germline, CDR1 is KGHSH and CDR2 is LQKENI. Between the trimmed V and J ends, which lost 4 bases and 9 bases, there was a span of 16 bases.

The clonotype originates from a woman aged 40 to 50 with alopecia areata. Some clones in this sample may be carry-over from other donors' samples. Sequencing was performed on whole blood, taken in connection with sensitization to the hapten diphenylcyclopropenone (DPC). The chain recombines TRBV18 with TRBJ1-5; weak D call: TRBD1 (5 bases). Written as DNA, the CDR3 is TGTGCCAGCTCACACGACACGGGGCGGTGGCCCCAGCATTTT. This gives the protein CASSHDTGRWPQHF.